This record covers a single T cell receptor beta chain. The time point denotes: blood 2 weeks post-SBRT. The treatment was: 15 Gy SBRT to primary tumor, nephrectomy 4 weeks later. Sequencing used immunoSEQ multiplex PCR; TCRdb keeps in-frame clones, though not all of them. The sample consists of more than 65,000 clones, 70% to 90% of them appearing once. The sample belongs to a study of radiation and T cells in renal cell carcinoma. The sequence was obtained from a woman between 50 and 59 years old with renal cell carcinoma. Here the sequenced sample was blood, taken from a patient whose treatment included radiotherapy and nephrectomy.

CDR3 residues: CASSTGGAHEQYF. In DNA, the CDR3 is TGTGCCAGCTCTACCGGAGGGGCGCATGAGCAGTACTTC. The V and J genes are TRBV6-6 and TRBJ2-7; D may be TRBD2 (6 bases). Per the germline V gene, CDR1 is MNHNY and CDR2 is SVGAGI (reference sequence). V was shortened by 8 bases and J by 7 bases, with 18 bases between the two germline ends. This CDR3 has 13 residues.